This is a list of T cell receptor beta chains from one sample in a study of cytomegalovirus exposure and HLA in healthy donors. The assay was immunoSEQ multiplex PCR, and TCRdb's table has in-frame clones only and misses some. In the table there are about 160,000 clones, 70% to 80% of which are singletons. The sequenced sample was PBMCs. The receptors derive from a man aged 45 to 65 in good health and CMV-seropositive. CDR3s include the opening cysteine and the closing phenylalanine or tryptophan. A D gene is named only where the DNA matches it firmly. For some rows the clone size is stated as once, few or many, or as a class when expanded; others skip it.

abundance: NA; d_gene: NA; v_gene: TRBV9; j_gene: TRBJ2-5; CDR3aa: CASSVATNGGAQETQYF; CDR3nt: TGTGCCAGCAGCGTAGCTACAAACGGGGGAGCCCAAGAGACCCAGTACTTC
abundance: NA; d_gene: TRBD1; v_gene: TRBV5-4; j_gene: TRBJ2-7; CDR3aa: CASSTSTGTDYEQYF; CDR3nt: TGTGCCAGCAGCACATCCACCGGGACAGACTACGAGCAGTACTTC
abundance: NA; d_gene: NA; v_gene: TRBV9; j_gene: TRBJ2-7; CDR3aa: CASTFSSYEQYF; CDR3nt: TGTGCCAGCACCTTTAGCTCCTACGAGCAGTACTTC
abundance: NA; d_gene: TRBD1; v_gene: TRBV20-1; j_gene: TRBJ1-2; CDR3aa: CSLRDSTYTF; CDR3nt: TGCAGCCTCCGGGACAGTACCTACACCTTC
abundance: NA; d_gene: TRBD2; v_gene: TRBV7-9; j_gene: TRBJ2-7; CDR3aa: CASSLLGPRGARHEQYF; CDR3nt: TGTGCCAGCAGCCTCTTAGGCCCGCGGGGGGCTAGACACGAGCAGTACTTC
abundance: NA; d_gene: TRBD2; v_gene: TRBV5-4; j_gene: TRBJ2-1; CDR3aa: CASSWAGAYNEQFF; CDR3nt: TGTGCCAGCAGCTGGGCGGGGGCCTACAATGAGCAGTTCTTC
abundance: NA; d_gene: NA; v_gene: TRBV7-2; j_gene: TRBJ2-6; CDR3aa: CASSVWRNSGANVLTF; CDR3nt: TGTGCCAGCAGCGTATGGAGGAATTCTGGGGCCAACGTCCTGACTTTC
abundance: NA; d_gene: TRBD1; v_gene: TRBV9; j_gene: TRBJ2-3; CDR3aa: CASSVVGQVPDTQYF; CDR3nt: TGTGCCAGCAGCGTAGTGGGACAGGTCCCGGATACGCAGTATTTT
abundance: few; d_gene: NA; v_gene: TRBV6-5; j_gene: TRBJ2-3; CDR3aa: CASSYSSPRTDTQYF; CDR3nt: TGTGCCAGCAGTTATTCCAGTCCCCGCACAGATACGCAGTATTTT
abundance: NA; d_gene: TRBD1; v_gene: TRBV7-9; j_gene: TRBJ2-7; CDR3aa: CASSLDGQGNPWEQYF; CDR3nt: TGTGCCAGCAGCTTAGATGGACAGGGGAACCCTTGGGAGCAGTACTTC